A single sample is the source of the 5 T cell receptor beta chains below, sequenced in a study of cytomegalovirus exposure and HLA in healthy donors (dated by TCRdb to the late 2010s). Library preparation employed the immunoSEQ multiplex PCR assay. The multiplex PCR relied on a mix of 60 forward primers for TCR Vbeta segments and 13 reverse primers for TCR Jbeta segments. This immuneACCESS table, as held by TCRdb, lists in-frame sequences with V and J called but not all clones. Of the missing ones, under half trace to an unresolved V gene in checked studies; the others have no known cause. For this sample the table gives 150,000 to 200,000 clones, of which around 77% were detected only once. The ten largest clones capture more than 0.8% of the sample. Input material: PBMCs. Receptors were obtained from a middle-aged woman in good health and CMV-seronegative.

The gene calls are TRBV28 and TRBJ1-2; D is unclear. Looked up from germline, CDR1 is MDHEN and CDR2 is SYDVKM. The ends were cut back, 7 bases at V and 6 bases at J, with 12 bases in the middle. This CDR3 is 12 amino acids long. CDR3 nucleotide sequence: TGTGCCAGCACTAACAGTATGGATGGCTACACCTTC. Translated, it gives CASTNSMDGYTF.

This chain connects TRBV2 to TRBJ2-6, with TRBD1 as a possible D gene (6 bases). CDR3 length equals 14 residues. The V end lost 7 bases, the J end lost 2 bases, and 9 bases lay between the germline ends. Germline V CDR1 and CDR2: SNHLY, FYNNEI. The CDR3 reads CASMRDTGANVLTF. Written as DNA, the CDR3 is TGTGCCAGCATGAGGGACACTGGGGCCAACGTCCTGACTTTC.

The rearrangement joins TRBV5-4 to TRBJ2-2; D might be TRBD2 (5 bases). CDR1 and CDR2 from the germline V gene are SGHNT and YYREEE (reference sequence). This CDR3 is built from 15 residues. V shed 7 bases and J shed 5 bases, with 18 bases lying between them. The CDR3: CASSSTGNPTGELFF. CDR3 in DNA: TGTGCCAGCTCTTCGACCGGGAATCCGACCGGGGAGCTGTTTTTT.

The rearrangement uses TRBV30 and TRBJ2-5; no reliable D call. CDR1 and CDR2 from the germline V gene are GTSNPN and SVGIG (reference sequence). The CDR3 spans 15 residues. The V end was cut by 2 bases, the J end by 2 bases, with 15 bases between. CDR3 bases: TGTGCCTGGAGTCGCCCGTTCACTCCTCAAGAGACCCAGTACTTC. Its translation: CAWSRPFTPQETQYF.

The chain joins TRBV19 to TRBJ2-7; tentative D call: TRBD1 (5 bases). The CDR3 is 15 amino acids. Germline V lookup: CDR1 LNHDA, CDR2 SQIVND (reference sequence). V shed 2 bases and J shed 3 bases, with 14 bases lying between them. In nucleotides, the CDR3 is TGTGCCAGTAGTATATCAAATGGTCAGGGCTACGAGCAGTACTTC. It encodes CASSISNGQGYEQYF.